This T cell receptor beta chain was identified in a study of T cell responses to AZD1222 COVID-19 vaccine. Study-level findings and limits: Spike-specific TCR repertoires showed rising breadth and depth after two AZD1222 doses. Repertoires were collected only later (after the peak T cell response had occurred). Donors were chiefly white British, with a greater number of females, and clonal diversity was perhaps underestimated.

Produced via immunoSEQ multiplex PCR; TCRdb's table is partial and in-frame only. There are about 160,000 clones in the sample; approximately 88% occur only once, and 4% to 4.5% lies in the top ten. This clone has just a few counts. Its antigen is not known. Trimming pared 1 base from V and 5 bases from J, leaving 11 bases between. The CDR3 consists of 15 residues. CDR1 is LGHDT, CDR2 YNNKEL, per germline (reference sequence). This TCR came from an adult who received the AZD1222 COVID-19 vaccine. The sequences come from peripheral blood, collected 28 days after the second AZD1222 dose. This chain connects TRBV3-1 (or the pseudogene TRBV3-2) to TRBJ1-4, with no clear D. Here the CDR3 DNA reads TGTGCCAGCAGCCAAGTTACAGCAGCAAATGAAAAACTGTTTTTT. This gives the protein CASSQVTAANEKLFF.